This T cell receptor (beta chain) came from a study of cytomegalovirus exposure and HLA in healthy donors. This clone was recorded a few times. The primer mix had 60 Vbeta and 13 Jbeta primers. The repertoire was sequenced with immunoSEQ multiplex PCR; TCRdb's copy has only in-frame clones and lacks some. The top ten hold about 5.9% of the sample, which has more than 95,000 clones, more than 80% seen once. V was shortened by 3 bases and J by 4 bases, with 10 bases between the two germline ends. The CDR3 runs 14 residues. CDR1 and CDR2 from the germline V gene are ENHRY and SYGVKD. V gene TRBV10-3 combines with J gene TRBJ1-3; D is unresolved. Sequenced sample: PBMCs. The receptor comes from a man between 18 and 29 years old in good health and CMV-seronegative. CDR3 DNA sequence: TGTGCCATCAGTGACCCAGGTGACGGAAACACCATATATTTT. This gives the protein CAISDPGDGNTIYF.